Listed below are T cell receptor beta chains from one sample, sequenced in a study of blood T cell repertoires in COVID-19. Sequencing used immunoSEQ multiplex PCR; TCRdb keeps in-frame clones, though not all of them. The sample yields some 120,000 clones, roughly nine tenths seen once. The sample consisted of peripheral blood. The receptors shown here come from a human donor with active COVID-19. The donor label of this sample is uncertain. Both conserved end residues are part of each CDR3. Each record gives: J gene, D gene, clone size, V gene, CDR3 DNA, CDR3 protein. D genes are given only for firm matches. Not every row has a clone size; where given, it reads once, few, many or a size class.

>TRBJ2-7|TRBD1|.|TRBV13
TGTGCCAGCAGCTTTACCGGGACAGGGAAGAGGGAGCAGTACTTC
CASSFTGTGKREQYF
>TRBJ2-2|TRBD1|.|TRBV7-2
TGTGCCAGCAGCGGAGACAGGGGGTACACCGGGGAGCTGTTTTTT
CASSGDRGYTGELFF
>TRBJ2-2|.|.|TRBV7-9
TGTGCCAGCAGCTTTTTTAAGGGGGACGGGGAGCTGTTTTTT
CASSFFKGDGELFF
>TRBJ1-1|.|.|TRBV25-1
TGCGCCAGCAGTGACGAGAGTATCACTGAAGCTTTCTTT
CASSDESITEAFF
>TRBJ2-1|TRBD1|.|TRBV10-1
TGCGCCAGCAGTGCGGACAGGGGTAATGAGCAGTTCTTC
CASSADRGNEQFF
>TRBJ2-7|TRBD1|.|TRBV4-1
TGCGCCAGCAGGGCGCCCGGGACAGGGGATTGGGAGCAGTACTTC
CASRAPGTGDWEQYF
>TRBJ2-7|.|.|TRBV6-1
TGTGCCAGCAGTGAACAGCCAGGGTCCACCTACGAGCAGTACTTC
CASSEQPGSTYEQYF
>TRBJ1-5|TRBD1|.|TRBV30
TGTGCCTGGAGTGAGGGGTTGCAGGGGGTGGGTCAGCCCCAGCATTTT
CAWSEGLQGVGQPQHF
>TRBJ2-7|TRBD1|.|TRBV28
TGTGCCAGCAGTCCCCCCACCGGGACAGGCTACTCCTACGAGCAGTACTTC
CASSPPTGTGYSYEQYF
>TRBJ2-3|.|few|TRBV6-6
TGTGCCAGCAGTTACTCCTTTTTCACAGATACGCAGTATTTT
CASSYSFFTDTQYF
>TRBJ2-3|TRBD1|.|TRBV7-9
TGTGCCAGCAGCGTGGACAGGGGGTATAGCACAGATACGCAGTATTTT
CASSVDRGYSTDTQYF
>TRBJ1-4|.|once|TRBV7-2
TGTGCCAGCAGTGTCGGATTTACTACCGATGCAACTAATGAAAAACTGTTTTTT
CASSVGFTTDATNEKLFF
>TRBJ1-3|.|.|TRBV6-6
TGTGCCAGCAGTTACTCGGCAGGCTTAGCTGGAAACACCATATATTTT
CASSYSAGLAGNTIYF
>TRBJ1-4|.|.|TRBV15
TGTGCCACCAGCGGCCGGGACACGGATAATGAAAAACTGTTTTTT
CATSGRDTDNEKLFF
>TRBJ2-2|TRBD1|.|TRBV19
TGTGCCAGTAGTAGAGACAGGGGGCTGGGTTATTCCCCGAACACCGGGGAGCTGTTTTTT
CASSRDRGLGYSPNTGELFF
>TRBJ1-6|.|.|TRBV5-6
TGTGCCAGCAGCTTCCGACAGAGCTCCTATAATTCACCCCTCCACTTT
CASSFRQSSYNSPLHF
>TRBJ2-1|TRBD2|.|TRBV14
TGTGCCAGCAGCCCTTGGGGGGGGAGCTCCTACAATGAGCAGTTCTTC
CASSPWGGSSYNEQFF
>TRBJ2-7|.|.|TRBV6-6
TGTGCCAGCAGTTACTCGCTCAACCAGGGGTACGAGCAGTACTTC
CASSYSLNQGYEQYF